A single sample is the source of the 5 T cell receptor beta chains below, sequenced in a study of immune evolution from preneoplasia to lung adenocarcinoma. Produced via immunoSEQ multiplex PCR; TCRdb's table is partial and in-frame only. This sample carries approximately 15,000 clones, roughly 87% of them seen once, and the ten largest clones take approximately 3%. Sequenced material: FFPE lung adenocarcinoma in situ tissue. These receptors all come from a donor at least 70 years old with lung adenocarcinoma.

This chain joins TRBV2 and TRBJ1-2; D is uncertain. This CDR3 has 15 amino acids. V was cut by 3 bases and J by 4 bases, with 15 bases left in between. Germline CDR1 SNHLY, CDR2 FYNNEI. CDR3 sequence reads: CASSEAGAVSYGYTF. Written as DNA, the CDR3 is TGTGCCAGCAGTGAGGCAGGTGCGGTCTCCTATGGCTACACCTTC.

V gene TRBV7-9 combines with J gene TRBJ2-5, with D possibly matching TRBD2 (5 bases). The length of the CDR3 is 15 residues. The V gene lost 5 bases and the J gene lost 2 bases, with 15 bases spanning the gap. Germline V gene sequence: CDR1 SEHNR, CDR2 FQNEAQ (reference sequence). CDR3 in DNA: TGTGCCAGCAGCCGAAGGAGGTATGAACAAGAGACCCAGTACTTC. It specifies CASSRRRYEQETQYF.

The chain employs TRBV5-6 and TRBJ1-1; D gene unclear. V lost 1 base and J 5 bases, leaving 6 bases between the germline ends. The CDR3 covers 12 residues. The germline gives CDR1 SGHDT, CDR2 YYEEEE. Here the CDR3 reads CASSLKETEAFF. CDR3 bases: TGTGCCAGCAGCTTGAAGGAGACTGAAGCTTTCTTT. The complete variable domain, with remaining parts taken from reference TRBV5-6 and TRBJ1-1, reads DAGVTQSPTHLIKTRGQQVTLRCSPKSGHDTVSWYQQALGQGPQFIFQYYEEEERQRGNFPDRFSGHQFPNYSSELNVNALLLGDSALYLCASSLKETEAFFGQGTRLTVV.

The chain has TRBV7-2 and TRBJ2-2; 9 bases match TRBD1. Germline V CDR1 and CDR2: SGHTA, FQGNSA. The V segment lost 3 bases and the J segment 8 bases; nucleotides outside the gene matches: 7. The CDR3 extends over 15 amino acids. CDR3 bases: TGTGCCAGCAGCTTCCGCGTGACAGGGGGTGGGGAGCTGTTTTTT. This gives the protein CASSFRVTGGGELFF. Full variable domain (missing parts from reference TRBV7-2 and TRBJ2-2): GAGVSQSPSNKVTEKGKDVELRCDPISGHTALYWYRQSLGQGLEFLIYFQGNSAPDKSGLPSDRFSAERTGGSVSTLTIQRTQQEDSAVYLCASSFRVTGGGELFFGEGSRLTVL.

The CDR3 region has the DNA TGTGCCAGCAGTCCAGGGGTTGTTAGCAATCAGCCCCAGCATTTT. This sequence encodes CASSPGVVSNQPQHF. The rearrangement joins TRBV6-6 to TRBJ1-5, with a possible D match to TRBD1 (6 bases). V was shortened by 5 bases and J by 0 bases, with 11 bases between the two germline ends. The CDR3 covers 15 residues. CDR1 and CDR2 (germline): MNHNY, SVGAGI (reference sequence).